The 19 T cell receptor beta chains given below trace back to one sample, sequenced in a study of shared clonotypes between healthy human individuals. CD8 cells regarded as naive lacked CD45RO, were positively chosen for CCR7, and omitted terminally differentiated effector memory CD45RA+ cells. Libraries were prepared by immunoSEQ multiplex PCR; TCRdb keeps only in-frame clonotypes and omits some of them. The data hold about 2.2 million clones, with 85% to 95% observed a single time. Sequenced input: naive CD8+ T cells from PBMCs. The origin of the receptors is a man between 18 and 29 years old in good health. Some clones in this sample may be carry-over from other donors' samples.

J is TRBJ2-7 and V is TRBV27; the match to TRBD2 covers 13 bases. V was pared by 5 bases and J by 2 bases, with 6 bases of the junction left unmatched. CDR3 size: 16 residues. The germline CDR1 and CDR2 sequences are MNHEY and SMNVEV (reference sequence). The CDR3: CASSRILAGGAYEQYF. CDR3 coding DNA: TGTGCCAGCAGTAGAATACTAGCGGGAGGGGCCTACGAGCAGTACTTC.

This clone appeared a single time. In DNA, the CDR3 is TGTGCCAGCAGCTTGGGCGTCCTGCGCGGCTACACCTTC. Protein product: CASSLGVLRGYTF. The chain recombines TRBV5-6 with TRBJ1-2; D not resolved. With 0 bases removed from V and 8 bases from J, the gap between germline ends came to 11 bases. There are 13 residues in the CDR3. Germline V gene lookup returns CDR1 SGHDT and CDR2 YYEEEE. Full variable domain (missing parts from reference TRBV5-6 and TRBJ1-2): DAGVTQSPTHLIKTRGQQVTLRCSPKSGHDTVSWYQQALGQGPQFIFQYYEEEERQRGNFPDRFSGHQFPNYSSELNVNALLLGDSALYLCASSLGVLRGYTFGSGTRLTVV.

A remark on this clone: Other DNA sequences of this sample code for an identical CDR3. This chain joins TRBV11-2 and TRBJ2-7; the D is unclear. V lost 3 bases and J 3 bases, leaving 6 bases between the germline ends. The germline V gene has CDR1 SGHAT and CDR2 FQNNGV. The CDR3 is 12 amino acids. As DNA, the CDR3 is TGTGCCAGCAGCTTTTCAAGCTACGAGCAGTACTTC. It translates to CASSFSSYEQYF.

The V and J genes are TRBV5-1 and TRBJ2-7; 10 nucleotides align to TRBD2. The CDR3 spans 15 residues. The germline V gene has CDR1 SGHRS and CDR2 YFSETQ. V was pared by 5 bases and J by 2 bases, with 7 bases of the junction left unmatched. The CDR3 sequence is CASRGGLAVTYEQYF. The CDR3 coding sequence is TGCGCCAGCAGGGGAGGACTAGCGGTTACCTACGAGCAGTACTTC.

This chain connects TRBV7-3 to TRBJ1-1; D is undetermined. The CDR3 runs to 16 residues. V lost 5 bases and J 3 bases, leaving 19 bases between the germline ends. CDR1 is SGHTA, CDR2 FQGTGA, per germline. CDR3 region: CASSPSGGSGYTEAFF. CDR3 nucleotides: TGTGCCAGCAGCCCGTCCGGCGGATCGGGGTACACTGAAGCTTTCTTT.

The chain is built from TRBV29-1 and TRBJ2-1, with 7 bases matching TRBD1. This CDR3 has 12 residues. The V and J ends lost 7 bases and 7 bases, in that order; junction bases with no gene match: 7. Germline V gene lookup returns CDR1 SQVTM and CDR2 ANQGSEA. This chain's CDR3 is CSDLTGPNEQFF. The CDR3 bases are TGCAGCGATCTGACAGGGCCGAATGAGCAGTTCTTC.

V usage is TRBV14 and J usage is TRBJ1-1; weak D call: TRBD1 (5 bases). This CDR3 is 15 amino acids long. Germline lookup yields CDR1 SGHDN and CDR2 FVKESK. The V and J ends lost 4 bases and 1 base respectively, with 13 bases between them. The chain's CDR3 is CASSPRQYRNTEAFF. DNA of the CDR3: TGTGCCAGCAGCCCTCGACAGTACCGGAACACTGAAGCTTTCTTT.

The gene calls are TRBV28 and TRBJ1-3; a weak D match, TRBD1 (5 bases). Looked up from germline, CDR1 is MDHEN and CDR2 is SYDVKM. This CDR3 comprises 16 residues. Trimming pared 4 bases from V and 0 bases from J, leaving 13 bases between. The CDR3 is CASSSTRDSSGNTIYF. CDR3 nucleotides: TGTGCCAGCAGTTCGACACGGGACTCCTCTGGAAACACCATATATTTT.

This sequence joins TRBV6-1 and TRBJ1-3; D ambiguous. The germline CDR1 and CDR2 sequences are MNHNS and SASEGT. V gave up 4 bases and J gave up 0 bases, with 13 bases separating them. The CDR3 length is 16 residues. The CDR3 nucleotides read TGTGCCAGCAGTGTTTGGGCCACCTCCTCTGGAAACACCATATATTTT. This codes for CASSVWATSSGNTIYF.

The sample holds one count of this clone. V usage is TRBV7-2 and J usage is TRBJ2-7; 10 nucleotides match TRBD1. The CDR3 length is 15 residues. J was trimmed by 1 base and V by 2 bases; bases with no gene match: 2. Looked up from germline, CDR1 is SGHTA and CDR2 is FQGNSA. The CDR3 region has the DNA TGTGCCAGCAGCTTATGGGGACAGGGGTCCTACGAGCAGTACTTC. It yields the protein CASSLWGQGSYEQYF.

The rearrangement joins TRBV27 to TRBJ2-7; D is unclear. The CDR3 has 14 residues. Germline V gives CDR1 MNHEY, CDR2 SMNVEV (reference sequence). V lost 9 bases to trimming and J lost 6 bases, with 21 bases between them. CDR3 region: CASRREIDKLEQYF. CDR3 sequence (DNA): TGTGCCAGTAGACGCGAGATTGACAAACTCGAGCAGTACTTC.

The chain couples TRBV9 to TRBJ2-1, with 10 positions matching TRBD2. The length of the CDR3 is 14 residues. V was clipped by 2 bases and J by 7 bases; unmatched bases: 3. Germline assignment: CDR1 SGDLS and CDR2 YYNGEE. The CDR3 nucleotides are TGTGCCAGCAGCGTTAGCGGGAGGACGAATGAGCAGTTCTTC. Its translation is CASSVSGRTNEQFF.

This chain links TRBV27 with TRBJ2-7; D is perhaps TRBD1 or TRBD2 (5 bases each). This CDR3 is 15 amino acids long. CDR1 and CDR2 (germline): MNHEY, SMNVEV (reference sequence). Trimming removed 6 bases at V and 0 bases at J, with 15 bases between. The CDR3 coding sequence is TGTGCCAGCAGCCCGAGGGACGCCAGCTCCTACGAGCAGTACTTC. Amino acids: CASSPRDASSYEQYF.

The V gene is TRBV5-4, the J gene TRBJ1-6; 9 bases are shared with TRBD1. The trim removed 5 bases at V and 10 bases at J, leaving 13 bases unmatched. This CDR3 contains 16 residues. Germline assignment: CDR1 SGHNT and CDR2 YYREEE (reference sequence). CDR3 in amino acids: CASSPPGTGNISPLHF. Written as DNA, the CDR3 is TGTGCCAGCAGTCCCCCCGGGACAGGGAATATATCACCCCTCCACTTT.

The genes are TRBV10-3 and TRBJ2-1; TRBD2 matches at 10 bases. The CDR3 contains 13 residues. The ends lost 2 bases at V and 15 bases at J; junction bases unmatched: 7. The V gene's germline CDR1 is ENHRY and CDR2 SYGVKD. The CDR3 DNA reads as TGTGCCATCAGTGAGGGGCTAGCGGGAGCGGCGTTCTTC. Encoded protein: CAISEGLAGAAFF.

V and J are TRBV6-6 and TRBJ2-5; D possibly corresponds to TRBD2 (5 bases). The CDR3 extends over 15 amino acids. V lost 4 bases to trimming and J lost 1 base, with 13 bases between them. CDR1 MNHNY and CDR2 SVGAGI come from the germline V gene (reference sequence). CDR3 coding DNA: TGTGCCAGCAGTTCCCTGGGAGTGGGCCAAGAGACCCAGTACTTC. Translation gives CASSSLGVGQETQYF.

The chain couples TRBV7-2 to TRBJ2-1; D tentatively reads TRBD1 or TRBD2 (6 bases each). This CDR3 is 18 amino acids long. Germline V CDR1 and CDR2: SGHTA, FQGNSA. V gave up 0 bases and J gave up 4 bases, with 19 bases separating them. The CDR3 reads CASSLALGGGTFYNEQFF. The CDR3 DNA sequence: TGTGCCAGCAGCTTAGCCCTGGGTGGCGGGACATTTTACAATGAGCAGTTCTTC.

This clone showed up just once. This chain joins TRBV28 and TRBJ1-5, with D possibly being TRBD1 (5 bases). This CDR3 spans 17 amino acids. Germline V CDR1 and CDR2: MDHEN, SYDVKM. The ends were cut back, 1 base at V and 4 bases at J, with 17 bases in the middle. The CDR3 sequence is CASSLFGAGKLNQPQHF. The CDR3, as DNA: TGTGCCAGCAGTTTATTCGGGGCAGGGAAATTGAATCAGCCCCAGCATTTT.

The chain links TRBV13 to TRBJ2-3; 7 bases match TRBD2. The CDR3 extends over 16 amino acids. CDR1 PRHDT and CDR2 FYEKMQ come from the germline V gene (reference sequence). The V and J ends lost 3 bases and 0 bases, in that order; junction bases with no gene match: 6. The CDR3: CASSFPSGMSTDTQYF. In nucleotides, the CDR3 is TGTGCCAGCAGCTTCCCAAGCGGGATGAGCACAGATACGCAGTATTTT.